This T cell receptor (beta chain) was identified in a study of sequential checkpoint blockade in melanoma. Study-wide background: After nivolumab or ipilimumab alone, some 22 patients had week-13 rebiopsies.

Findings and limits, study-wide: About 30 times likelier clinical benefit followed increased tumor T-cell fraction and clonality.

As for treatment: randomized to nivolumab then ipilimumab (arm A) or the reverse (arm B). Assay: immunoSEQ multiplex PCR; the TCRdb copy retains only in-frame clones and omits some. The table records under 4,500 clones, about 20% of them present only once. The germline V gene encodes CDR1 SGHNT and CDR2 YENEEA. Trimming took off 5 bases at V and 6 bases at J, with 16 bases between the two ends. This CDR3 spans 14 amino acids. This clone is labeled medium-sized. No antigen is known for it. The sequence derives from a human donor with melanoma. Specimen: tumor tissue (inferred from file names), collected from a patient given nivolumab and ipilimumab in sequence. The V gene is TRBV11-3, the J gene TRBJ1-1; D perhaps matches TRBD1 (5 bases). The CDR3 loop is CASSGGRLGAEAFF. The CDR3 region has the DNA TGTGCCAGCAGCGGGGGACGGCTAGGCGCTGAAGCTTTCTTT. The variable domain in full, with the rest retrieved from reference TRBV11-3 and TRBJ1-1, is EAGVVQSPRYKIIEKKQPVAFWCNPISGHNTLYWYLQNLGQGPELLIRYENEEAVDDSQLPKDRFSAERLKGVDSTLKIQPAELGDSAVYLCASSGGRLGAEAFFGQGTRLTVV.